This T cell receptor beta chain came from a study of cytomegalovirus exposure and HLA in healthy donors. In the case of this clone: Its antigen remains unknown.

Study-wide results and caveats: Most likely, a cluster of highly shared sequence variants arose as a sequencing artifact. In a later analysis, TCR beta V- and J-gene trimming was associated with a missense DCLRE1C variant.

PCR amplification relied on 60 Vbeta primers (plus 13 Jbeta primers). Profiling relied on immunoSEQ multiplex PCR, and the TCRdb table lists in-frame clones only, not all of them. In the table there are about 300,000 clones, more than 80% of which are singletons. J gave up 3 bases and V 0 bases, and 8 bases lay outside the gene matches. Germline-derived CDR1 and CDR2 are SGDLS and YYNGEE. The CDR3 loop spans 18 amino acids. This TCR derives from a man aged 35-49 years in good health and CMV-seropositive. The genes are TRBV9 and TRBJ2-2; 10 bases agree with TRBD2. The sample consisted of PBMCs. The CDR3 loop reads CASSVAVGLAGDTGELFF. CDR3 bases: TGTGCCAGCAGCGTAGCTGTGGGGCTAGCGGGAGACACCGGGGAGCTGTTTTTT.